This TCR beta chain was recorded in a study of CD8+CD57+ T cells in acquired aplastic anemia. This CDR3 contains 15 residues. Trimming removed 6 bases from V and 1 base from J, with 15 bases in between. In germline, CDR1 is SNHLY, CDR2 FYNNEI. Whoever was chosen for sequencing had shown CD8+CD57+ cell expansion by flow cytometry. As concerns this clonotype: Antigen specificity is unknown.

Investigators profiled TCR beta VDJ and CDR3 from genomic DNA template. TCRdb passed the reads through MiXCR, listing each CDR3 protein once. The table shows hundreds of thousands of distinct CDR3 sequences, with roughly 34% occurring only once. Findings and limits, study-wide: Controls and patients did not differ significantly in CD8+ Simpson's diversity.

The chain uses TRBV2 and TRBJ2-5; D possibly corresponds to TRBD2 (7 bases). Sequencing was performed on sorted CD4+, CD8+, or CD8+CD57+ T cells (not recorded which) from PBMCs. The clonotype originates from a human donor with aplastic anemia. CDR3 loop: CASSQWRGPQETQYF. The DNA for the CDR3 is TGTGCCAGCAGCCAATGGCGGGGGCCCCAAGAGACCCAGTACTTC.